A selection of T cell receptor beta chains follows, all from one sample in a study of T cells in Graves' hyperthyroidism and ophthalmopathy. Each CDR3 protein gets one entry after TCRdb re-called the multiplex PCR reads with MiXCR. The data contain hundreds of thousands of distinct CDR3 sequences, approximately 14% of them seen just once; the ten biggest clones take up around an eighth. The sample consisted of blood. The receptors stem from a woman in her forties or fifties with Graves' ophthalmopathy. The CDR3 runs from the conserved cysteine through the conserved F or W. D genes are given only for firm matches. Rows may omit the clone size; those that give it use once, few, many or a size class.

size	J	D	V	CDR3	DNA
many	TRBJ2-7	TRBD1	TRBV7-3	CASSVTGGTYEQYF	TGTGCCAGCAGCGTAACAGGGGGGACATACGAGCAGTACTTC
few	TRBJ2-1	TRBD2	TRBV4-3	CASSPNHIPLGLAHNEQFF	TGCGCCAGCAGCCCAAATCACATACCGTTAGGACTAGCCCACAATGAGCAGTTCTTC
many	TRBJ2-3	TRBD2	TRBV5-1	CASSLGLADITDTQYF	TGCGCCAGCAGCTTAGGGCTAGCGGATATCACAGATACGCAGTATTTT
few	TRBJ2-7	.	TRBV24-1	CATSGTVSYEQYF	TGTGCCACCAGCGGGACCGTCTCCTACGAGCAGTACTTC
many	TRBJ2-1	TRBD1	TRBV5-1	CASSSGTVYDEQFF	TGCGCCAGCAGCTCGGGGACAGTTTACGATGAGCAGTTCTTC
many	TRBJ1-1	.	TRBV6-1	CASSAGLQHGRGTEAFF	TGTGCCAGCAGTGCAGGTCTACAACATGGAAGGGGCACTGAAGCTTTCTTT
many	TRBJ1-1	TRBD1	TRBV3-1	CASSQDRGRGRETEAFF	TGTGCCAGCAGCCAAGATCGGGGTAGGGGGCGGGAAACTGAAGCTTTCTTT
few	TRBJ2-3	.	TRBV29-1	CSGAKAVRADTQYF	TGCAGCGGTGCAAAAGCGGTCCGGGCAGATACGCAGTATTTT
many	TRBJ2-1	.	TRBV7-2	CASSLIGESSYNEQFF	TGTGCCAGCAGCTTAATCGGGGAGAGCTCCTACAATGAGCAGTTCTTC
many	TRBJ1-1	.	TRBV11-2	CASSFWGGNTEAFF	TGTGCCAGCAGCTTCTGGGGTGGAAACACTGAAGCTTTCTTT
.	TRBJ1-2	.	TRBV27	CASSLSPPGVYGYTF	TGTGCCAGCAGTTTATCGCCACCGGGGGTATATGGCTACACCTTC
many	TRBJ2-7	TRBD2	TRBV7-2	CASSPILGGRGNYEQYF	TGTGCCAGCAGCCCAATTCTGGGCGGGAGAGGGAATTACGAGCAGTACTTC
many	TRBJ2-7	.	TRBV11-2	CASSLVKRTYEQYF	TGTGCCAGCAGCTTAGTGAAGCGAACCTACGAGCAGTACTTC
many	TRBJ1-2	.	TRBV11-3	CASSLSGAGYTF	TGTGCCAGCAGCTTATCGGGGGCTGGCTACACCTTC
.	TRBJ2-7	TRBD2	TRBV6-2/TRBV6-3	CASAGTSGPLLSYEQYF	TGTGCCAGCGCCGGGACTAGCGGCCCTCTGCTCTCCTACGAGCAGTACTTC
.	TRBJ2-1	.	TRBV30	CAWSLGLGRYNEQFF	TGTGCCTGGAGTTTGGGGTTAGGTAGATACAATGAGCAGTTCTTC
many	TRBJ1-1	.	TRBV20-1	CSASRLLGTEAFF	TGCAGTGCTAGTAGGCTTTTGGGAACTGAAGCTTTCTTT
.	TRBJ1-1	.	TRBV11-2	CASSPRPTGLKNTEAFF	TGTGCCAGCAGCCCACGGCCTACAGGCCTCAAGAACACTGAAGCTTTCTTT
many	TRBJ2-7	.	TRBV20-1	CSARAQGPLPEQYF	TGCAGTGCCCGGGCTCAGGGGCCACTCCCCGAGCAGTACTTC
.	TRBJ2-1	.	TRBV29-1	CSVESYSQQFF	TGCAGCGTTGAGTCGTACAGCCAGCAGTTCTTC
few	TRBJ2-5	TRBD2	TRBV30	CAWSVLGRVHF	TGTGCCTGGAGTGTACTCGGGAGGGTGCACTTC
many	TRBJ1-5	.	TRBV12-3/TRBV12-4	CASSHYSNQPQHF	TGTGCCAGCAGTCACTATAGCAATCAGCCCCAGCATTTT
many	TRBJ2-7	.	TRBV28	CASSLLGGGTYEQYF	TGTGCCAGCAGTTTATTGGGTGGCGGAACCTACGAGCAGTACTTC
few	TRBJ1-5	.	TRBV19	CASSMGVGNQPQHF	TGTGCCAGTAGTATGGGGGTTGGCAATCAGCCCCAGCATTTT
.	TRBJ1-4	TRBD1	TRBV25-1	CASSEDRVIPDEKLFF	TGTGCCAGCAGTGAGGACAGGGTCATTCCGGATGAAAAACTGTTTTTT
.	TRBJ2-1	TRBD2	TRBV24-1	CATSDITTSGSWSEQFF	TGTGCCACCAGTGACATTACGACTAGCGGGAGCTGGAGTGAGCAGTTCTTC
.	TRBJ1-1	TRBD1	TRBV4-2	CASSRQGEGTEAFF	TGTGCCAGCAGCCGACAGGGGGAGGGCACTGAAGCTTTCTTT
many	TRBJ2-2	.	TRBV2	CASSEVPGGTGELFF	TGTGCCAGCAGTGAAGTCCCCGGAGGGACCGGGGAGCTGTTTTTT
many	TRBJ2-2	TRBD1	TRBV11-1	CASSLSTGANTGELFF	TGTGCCAGCAGCTTATCTACAGGGGCGAACACCGGGGAGCTGTTTTTT
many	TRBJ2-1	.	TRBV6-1	CASRSLVGSSYNEQFF	TGTGCCAGCAGATCACTAGTTGGGAGCTCCTACAATGAGCAGTTCTTC
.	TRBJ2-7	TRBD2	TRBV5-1	CASSLSAGGLYEQYF	TGCGCCAGCAGCTTGTCTGCGGGAGGGCTCTACGAGCAGTACTTC
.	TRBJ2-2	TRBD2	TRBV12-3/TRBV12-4	CASSKRLAGATGELFF	TGTGCCAGCAGCAAAAGACTAGCGGGAGCGACCGGGGAGCTGTTTTTT
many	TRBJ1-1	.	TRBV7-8	CASSLDRETEAFF	TGTGCCAGCAGCTTAGACAGGGAGACTGAAGCTTTCTTT
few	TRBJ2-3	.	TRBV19	CASSPGVFTDTQYF	TGTGCCAGTAGCCCTGGGGTATTCACAGATACGCAGTATTTT
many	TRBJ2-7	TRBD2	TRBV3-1	CASSPAPGTSGYEQYF	TGTGCCAGCAGCCCTGCCCCTGGGACTAGCGGCTACGAGCAGTACTTC
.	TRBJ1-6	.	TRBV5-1	CASSLSEPGYSPLHF	TGCGCCAGCAGCCTCAGTGAACCTGGCTATTCACCCCTCCACTTT
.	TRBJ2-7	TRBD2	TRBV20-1	CSARGAGGEQYF	TGCAGTGCACGGGGGGCGGGAGGGGAGCAGTACTTC
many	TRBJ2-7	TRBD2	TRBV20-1	CSAPSGSLPVEQYF	TGCAGTGCTCCTAGCGGGAGTCTGCCTGTCGAGCAGTACTTC
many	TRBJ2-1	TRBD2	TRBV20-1	CSATTSGPTYNEQFF	TGCAGTGCAACGACTAGCGGGCCTACCTACAATGAGCAGTTCTTC